The 8 T cell receptor beta chains in this list originate from one sample, sequenced in a study of control samples from healthy donors and cancer patients. Sequencing was performed with immunoSEQ multiplex PCR; in TCRdb, only in-frame clones are kept and a portion is missing. Across about 200,000 clones, the top ten clones capture about 2.2% of the sample. The sequenced sample consisted of blood. These receptors came from a woman in her thirties in good health.

V is TRBV27 and J is TRBJ2-1; tentative D call: TRBD2 (5 bases). The V and J ends lost 5 bases and 10 bases respectively, with 12 bases between them. Germline lookup yields CDR1 MNHEY and CDR2 SMNVEV (reference sequence). The CDR3 is 12 amino acids. The DNA of the CDR3 is TGTGCCAGCAGTCCCGTGGGGAGCGAGCAGTTCTTC. This codes for CASSPVGSEQFF.

The rearrangement uses TRBV20-1 and TRBJ2-3; 9 bases map to TRBD2. Looked up from germline, CDR1 is DFQATT and CDR2 is SNEGSKA (reference sequence). The J segment lost 1 base and the V segment lost 3 bases, leaving 2 bases of the junction unmatched. The CDR3 extends over 14 amino acids. Written as DNA, the CDR3 is TGCAGTGCTAGTTTAGCGGGGGGCACAGATACGCAGTATTTT. It translates to CSASLAGGTDTQYF.

This rearrangement joins TRBV5-4 to TRBJ2-2; TRBD1 matches 7 bases. V was pared by 2 bases and J by 3 bases, with 4 bases of the junction left unmatched. The CDR3 has 15 residues. CDR1 and CDR2 (germline): SGHNT, YYREEE (reference sequence). The CDR3: CASSLSGQYTGELFF. The DNA of the CDR3 is TGTGCCAGCAGCTTATCGGGACAGTACACCGGGGAGCTGTTTTTT. Together with reference TRBV5-4 and TRBJ2-2, the CDR3 gives the full variable domain: ETGVTQSPTHLIKTRGQQVTLRCSSQSGHNTVSWYQQALGQGPQFIFQYYREEENGRGNFPPRFSGLQFPNYSSELNVNALELDDSALYLCASSLSGQYTGELFFGEGSRLTVL.

The rearrangement uses TRBV19 and TRBJ1-2; D may be TRBD1 (6 bases). CDR1 is LNHDA and CDR2 is SQIVND in the germline V gene (reference sequence). The CDR3 is 14 amino acids. The V end was cut by 8 bases, the J end by 3 bases, with 16 bases between. CDR3 DNA sequence: TGTGCCAGTCTCGTCCGGAGGGGGGACTATGGCTACACCTTC. Its protein is CASLVRRGDYGYTF.

The chain couples TRBV30 to TRBJ1-5; TRBD1 agrees at 7 bases. The germline V gene has CDR1 GTSNPN and CDR2 SVGIG (reference sequence). V was clipped by 2 bases and J by 5 bases; unmatched bases: 3. The CDR3 consists of 13 residues. The CDR3 region is CAWSLQGDQPQHF. The CDR3 DNA is TGTGCCTGGAGTCTCCAGGGGGATCAGCCCCAGCATTTT.

V and J are TRBV11-3 and TRBJ1-1; 7 nucleotides match TRBD1. In germline, CDR1 is SGHNT, CDR2 YENEEA. Losses at the gene ends were 2 bases for V and 6 bases for J; bases not matched to a gene: 9. The CDR3 contains 15 residues. In DNA form, the CDR3 reads TGTGCCAGCAGCTTAAGGGGCGAGGGGGCCCCTGAAGCTTTCTTT. This translates into CASSLRGEGAPEAFF.

This sequence joins TRBV4-1 and TRBJ1-5, with D maybe TRBD1 (5 bases). Germline loops: CDR1 MGHRA, CDR2 YSYEKL. Trimming left V 1 base short and J 6 bases short, with 10 bases between. This CDR3 spans 14 amino acids. CDR3 residues: CASSQVKGFQPQHF. CDR3 nucleotide sequence: TGCGCCAGCAGCCAAGTAAAGGGGTTTCAGCCCCAGCATTTT.

The chain links TRBV19 to TRBJ1-4; D uncertain. The V gene's germline CDR1 is LNHDA and CDR2 SQIVND (reference sequence). CDR3 length equals 12 residues. V lost 1 base, J lost 9 bases, and 6 bases lay in between. The CDR3 here is CASSIGGKKLFF. As DNA, the CDR3 is TGTGCCAGTAGTATAGGAGGAAAAAAACTGTTTTTT.